This T cell receptor beta chain was obtained from a study of blood T cells in healthy people across ages. Study outcomes and limitations: Diversity estimates from one million T cells were considered underestimates. TCR beta diversity per million T cells fell roughly linearly with age.

A second PCR of about 6 to 12 cycles used a sample-barcoded 5' primer and a J-beta primer mix. TCRdb fed the 5' RACE reads into MiXCR, producing one record per CDR3 protein. The sample yields fewer than 800,000 distinct CDR3 sequences, 20% to 30% seen once. A word on this clonotype: The antigen is undetermined.

V lost 0 bases to trimming and J lost 3 bases; unmatched junction nucleotides: 9. The CDR3 is 18 residues long. Germline V gene lookup returns CDR1 LGHNA and CDR2 YSLEER. The same sample was also used in a study of T cells of mothers and their children.

Sequencing used blood. The receptor was isolated from a boy younger than 18 in good health. V and J are TRBV4-3 and TRBJ2-1, with TRBD2 matching over 9 bases. CDR3 DNA sequence: TGCGCCAGCAGCCAAGAGGAAGTAGCGGGGGCCCTCTACAATGAGCAGTTCTTC. It encodes CASSQEEVAGALYNEQFF.